This TCR beta chain derives from a study of cytomegalovirus exposure and HLA in healthy donors. In germline, CDR1 is SGHVT, CDR2 SQSDAQ. The CDR3 consists of 9 residues. V was trimmed by 3 bases and J by 9 bases, leaving 3 bases between them. With 60 Vbeta and 13 Jbeta primers, the PCR was carried out. Assay used: immunoSEQ multiplex PCR; TCRdb lists only in-frame clones, some missing. The sample holds under 120,000 clones, around three quarters seen once. The rearrangement joins TRBV7-4 to TRBJ2-7; no clear D gene. The sequence came from a man aged 45 to 65 in good health and CMV-seropositive. Material for sequencing was PBMCs. CDR3 loop: CASSLRQYF. The CDR3 nucleotides read TGTGCCAGCAGCTTGCGGCAGTACTTC.